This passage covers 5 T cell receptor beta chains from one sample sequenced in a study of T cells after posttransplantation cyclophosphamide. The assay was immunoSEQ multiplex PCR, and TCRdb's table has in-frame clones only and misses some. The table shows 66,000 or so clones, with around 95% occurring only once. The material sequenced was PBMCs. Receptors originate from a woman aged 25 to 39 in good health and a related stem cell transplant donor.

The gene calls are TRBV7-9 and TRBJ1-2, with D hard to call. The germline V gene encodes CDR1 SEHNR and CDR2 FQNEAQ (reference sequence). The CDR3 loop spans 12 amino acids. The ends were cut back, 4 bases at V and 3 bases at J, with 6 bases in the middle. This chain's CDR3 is CASSYRDYGYTF. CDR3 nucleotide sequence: TGTGCCAGCAGCTACCGTGACTATGGCTACACCTTC.

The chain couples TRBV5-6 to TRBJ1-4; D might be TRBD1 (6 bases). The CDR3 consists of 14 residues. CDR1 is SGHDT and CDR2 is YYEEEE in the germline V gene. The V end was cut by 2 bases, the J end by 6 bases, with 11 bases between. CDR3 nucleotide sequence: TGTGCCAGCAGCTTTAGGGGGATGGATGAAAAACTGTTTTTT. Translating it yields CASSFRGMDEKLFF.

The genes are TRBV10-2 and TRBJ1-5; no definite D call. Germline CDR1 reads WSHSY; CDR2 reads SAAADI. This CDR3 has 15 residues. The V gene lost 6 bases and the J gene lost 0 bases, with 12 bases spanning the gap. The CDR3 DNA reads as TGCGCCAGCAGCCATGGACGGGATAGCAATCAGCCCCAGCATTTT. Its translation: CASSHGRDSNQPQHF.

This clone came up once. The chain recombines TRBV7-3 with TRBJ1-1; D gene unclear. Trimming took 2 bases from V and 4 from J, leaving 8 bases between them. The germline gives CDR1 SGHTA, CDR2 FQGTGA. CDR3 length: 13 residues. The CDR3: CASSLGRATEAFF. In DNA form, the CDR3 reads TGTGCCAGCAGCTTAGGGAGGGCCACTGAAGCTTTCTTT.

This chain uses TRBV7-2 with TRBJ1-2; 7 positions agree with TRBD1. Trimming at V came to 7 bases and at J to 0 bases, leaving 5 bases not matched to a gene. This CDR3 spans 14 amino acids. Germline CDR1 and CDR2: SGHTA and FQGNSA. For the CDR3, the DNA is TGTGCCAGCACACAGGGGCCCTCTAACTATGGCTACACCTTC. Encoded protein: CASTQGPSNYGYTF.